This T cell receptor (beta chain) is from a study of blood T cell repertoires in COVID-19. Whole-study context: Sites in the United States, Italy and Spain provided acute and convalescent COVID-19 samples.

Sequencing was performed with immunoSEQ multiplex PCR; in TCRdb, only in-frame clones are kept and a portion is missing. The sample comprises around 250,000 clones, less than 90% of which are singletons, and more than 1.5% rests with the top ten. Unmatched junction bases numbered 8, after V lost 9 bases and J lost 7 bases. This CDR3 is 14 amino acids long. Looked up from germline, CDR1 is SGHRS and CDR2 is YFSETQ. V and J are TRBV5-1 and TRBJ1-4; 11 nucleotides match TRBD1. The material sequenced was peripheral blood. The TCR was taken from a woman in her 40s who had recovered from COVID-19. The chain's CDR3 is CATARTGGVEKLFF. CDR3 DNA sequence: TGCGCCACCGCTCGGACAGGGGGCGTTGAAAAACTGTTTTTT.